This T cell receptor beta chain was sequenced during a study of blood T cell repertoires in COVID-19. Trimming at V came to 4 bases and at J to 1 base, leaving 6 bases not matched to a gene. Per the germline V gene, CDR1 is SGHRS and CDR2 is YFSETQ. This CDR3 region has 16 residues. In the authors' workflow: The authors estimated nucleated cell counts from reference gene primer amplification. TCRdb keeps only in-frame clones here, not all; method: immunoSEQ multiplex PCR. V and J calls and clone size are those listed in that table; D and trimming were worked out from the DNA. This table holds around 310,000 clones, roughly 89% found once.

The V and J genes are TRBV5-1 and TRBJ2-1; 9 nucleotides align to TRBD1. This receptor was obtained from a woman aged 30 to 39 who had recovered from COVID-19. Sequenced sample: PBMCs or T cells enriched from blood (not recorded which). Here the CDR3 reads CASSTQGAGSYNEQFF. The DNA for the CDR3 is TGCGCCAGCAGCACACAGGGGGCCGGGTCCTACAATGAGCAGTTCTTC.